These 17 T cell receptor beta chains were all obtained from the same sample, sequenced in a study of neoadjuvant nivolumab and ipilimumab in lung cancer. Some clones are missing from TCRdb's copy, which holds only in-frame ones; the method was immunoSEQ multiplex PCR. The sample includes fewer than 35,000 clones, more than 90% of them seen just once. The sample in question was peripheral blood, obtained after neoadjuvant nivolumab, alone or with ipilimumab, at or shortly before surgery. These receptors were taken from an adult with non-small cell lung cancer.

The chain links TRBV18 to TRBJ2-5, with 7 bases identical to TRBD1. CDR3 length: 14 residues. Germline CDR1 is KGHSH and CDR2 is LQKENI. The V and J ends lost 5 bases and 4 bases, in that order; junction bases with no gene match: 7. CDR3 residues: CASSKTGVRETQYF. The DNA of the CDR3 is TGTGCCAGCTCAAAAACAGGGGTGAGAGAGACCCAGTACTTC.

CDR3 protein: CASSIGLAGGSSYNEQFF. CDR3 sequence (DNA): TGTGCCAGTAGTATTGGGCTAGCGGGAGGGAGCTCCTACAATGAGCAGTTCTTC. The chain combines TRBV19 with TRBJ2-1; 12 bases align to TRBD2. V lost 3 bases, J lost 0 bases, and 6 bases stayed unmatched. CDR1 and CDR2 (germline): LNHDA, SQIVND (reference sequence). The CDR3 consists of 18 residues.

The chain carries TRBV18 and TRBJ1-2; the D is unclear. Trimming removed 8 bases at V and 0 bases at J, with 10 bases between. The germline V gene encodes CDR1 KGHSH and CDR2 LQKENI. The CDR3 sequence is 13 residues long. CDR3 sequence reads: CASAGEANYGYTF. In DNA, the CDR3 is TGTGCCAGCGCAGGAGAAGCTAACTATGGCTACACCTTC.

The J gene is TRBJ2-7, the V gene TRBV5-1, with no clear D. CDR1 is SGHRS and CDR2 is YFSETQ in the germline V gene. This CDR3 contains 14 residues. Trimming left V 3 bases short and J 0 bases short, with 10 bases between. CDR3 protein: CASSWGRGSYEQYF. The CDR3 DNA is TGCGCCAGCAGCTGGGGTCGCGGCTCCTACGAGCAGTACTTC.

The chain couples TRBV28 to TRBJ1-5; 7 bases map to TRBD1. The ends lost 4 bases at V and 6 bases at J; junction bases unmatched: 6. The CDR3 covers 14 residues. Germline values: CDR1 MDHEN, CDR2 SYDVKM. CDR3 sequence: CASSYRGYGQPQHF. The CDR3, as DNA: TGTGCCAGCAGTTACAGGGGATATGGTCAGCCCCAGCATTTT.

The chain carries TRBV25-1 and TRBJ1-5; a weak D match, TRBD1 (5 bases). V lost 4 bases and J 7 bases, leaving 14 bases between the germline ends. The germline gives CDR1 MGHDK, CDR2 SYGVNS. The CDR3 is 14 residues long. In nucleotides, the CDR3 is TGTGCCAGCAGTGGGGGGGGTAGTGCCCAGCCCCAGCATTTT. It is translated as CASSGGGSAQPQHF.

The J gene is TRBJ2-2, the V gene TRBV19; D is perhaps TRBD1 (5 bases). The V gene lost 7 bases and the J gene lost 4 bases, with 19 bases spanning the gap. From germline, CDR1 is LNHDA and CDR2 SQIVND (reference sequence). The CDR3 contains 16 residues. CDR3 loop: CASTLGRWQGTGELFF. The CDR3 nucleotides are TGTGCCAGTACCTTGGGGCGGTGGCAGGGCACCGGGGAGCTGTTTTTT.

The chain employs TRBV18 and TRBJ2-2, with TRBD1 matching over 9 bases. Germline V CDR1 and CDR2: KGHSH, LQKENI. The V segment lost 3 bases and the J segment 6 bases; nucleotides outside the gene matches: 8. This CDR3 spans 16 amino acids. This chain's CDR3 is CASSPGQGSRSGELFF. CDR3 coding DNA: TGTGCCAGCTCACCTGGACAGGGGTCCCGATCCGGGGAGCTGTTTTTT. The variable domain in full, with the rest retrieved from reference TRBV18 and TRBJ2-2, is NAGVMQNPRHLVRRRGQEARLRCSPMKGHSHVYWYRQLPEEGLKFMVYLQKENIIDESGMPKERFSAEFPKEGPSILRIQQVVRGDSAAYFCASSPGQGSRSGELFFGEGSRLTVL.

This sequence joins TRBV18 and TRBJ2-5; the D is unclear. CDR1 is KGHSH and CDR2 is LQKENI in the germline V gene. The V gene lost 3 bases and the J gene lost 5 bases, with 4 bases spanning the gap. CDR3 length: 11 residues. CDR3: CASSPVETQYF. CDR3 DNA sequence: TGTGCCAGCTCACCGGTGGAGACCCAGTACTTC.

This clone was recorded once. The chain recombines TRBV18 with TRBJ1-1; 10 bases map to TRBD1. CDR1 and CDR2 (germline): KGHSH, LQKENI. Trimming cost V 7 bases and J 0 bases; bases outside gene matches: 5. The CDR3 is made up of 15 amino acids. The DNA for the CDR3 is TGTGCCAGCTTGACAGGGGGCCGCCTGAACACTGAAGCTTTCTTT. Protein product: CASLTGGRLNTEAFF.

The chain carries TRBV6-5 and TRBJ2-3, with D possibly matching TRBD2 (5 bases). Germline V gives CDR1 MNHEY, CDR2 SVGAGI. There are 16 residues in the CDR3. The V gene lost 2 bases and the J gene lost 0 bases, with 12 bases spanning the gap. This CDR3 is CASSYGGGSSTDTQYF. The CDR3 coding sequence is TGTGCCAGCAGTTACGGAGGCGGATCTAGCACAGATACGCAGTATTTT.

V and J are TRBV28 and TRBJ2-1, with 12 positions matching TRBD2. J gave up 8 bases and V 10 bases, and 15 bases lay outside the gene matches. In germline, CDR1 is MDHEN, CDR2 SYDVKM. This CDR3 contains 16 residues. The CDR3 sequence: CATQKLRLAGDHEQFF. CDR3 sequence (DNA): TGTGCCACCCAAAAACTACGACTAGCGGGAGATCATGAGCAGTTCTTC. The full variable domain, with the rest looked up from reference TRBV28 and TRBJ2-1, is DVKVTQSSRYLVKRTGEKVFLECVQDMDHENMFWYRQDPGLGLRLIYFSYDVKMKEKGDIPEGYSVSREKKERFSLILESASTNQTSMYLCATQKLRLAGDHEQFFGPGTRLTVL.

The chain uses TRBV7-3 and TRBJ2-7; 7 bases line up with TRBD2. Germline CDR1 reads SGHTA; CDR2 reads FQGTGA. With 3 bases clipped from V and 2 bases from J, the junction kept 4 bases outside the gene matches. This CDR3 comprises 14 residues. The CDR3 nucleotides read TGTGCCAGCAGCTTCGGACTAGGGGCCTACGAGCAGTACTTC. Amino acids: CASSFGLGAYEQYF.

This chain uses TRBV5-5 with TRBJ2-5; D is perhaps TRBD1 (5 bases). CDR3 length equals 18 residues. V lost 4 bases and J 1 base, leaving 23 bases between the germline ends. Germline assignment: CDR1 SGHKS and CDR2 YYEKEE (reference sequence). CDR3 region: CASSLLFSDSRAQETQYF. DNA of the CDR3: TGTGCCAGCAGCCTACTTTTCTCAGACAGTAGGGCCCAAGAGACCCAGTACTTC. Complete variable domain (other parts from reference TRBV5-5 and TRBJ2-5): DAGVTQSPTHLIKTRGQQVTLRCSPISGHKSVSWYQQVLGQGPQFIFQYYEKEERGRGNFPDRFSARQFPNYSSELNVNALLLGDSALYLCASSLLFSDSRAQETQYFGPGTRLLVL.

This clone has only a few counts. The V gene is TRBV7-2, the J gene TRBJ2-7; 7 nucleotides line up with TRBD2. J gave up 7 bases and V 1 base, and 4 bases lay outside the gene matches. Germline CDR1 is SGHTA and CDR2 is FQGNSA. The CDR3 is 13 amino acids. The CDR3 spells CASSLGLAVEQYF. In DNA, the CDR3 is TGTGCCAGCAGCTTAGGTCTAGCGGTAGAGCAGTACTTC.

This chain uses TRBV19 with TRBJ1-2, with D unclear. The germline V gene has CDR1 LNHDA and CDR2 SQIVND (reference sequence). The CDR3 is 15 residues long. Between the trimmed V and J ends, which lost 10 bases and 2 bases, there was a span of 20 bases. The CDR3 is CATLPAEPSNYGYTF. The CDR3 bases are TGTGCCACCTTACCCGCGGAGCCCTCCAACTATGGCTACACCTTC.

This rearrangement joins TRBV7-2 to TRBJ1-3, with D tentatively TRBD1 (6 bases). The CDR3 contains 15 residues. The V end lost 5 bases, the J end lost 4 bases, and 15 bases lay between the germline ends. CDR1 is SGHTA, CDR2 FQGNSA, per germline. CDR3 bases: TGTGCCAGCAGCCTTTTGGCTGGGGGCGGAAACACCATATATTTT. It translates to CASSLLAGGGNTIYF.